The 10 T cell receptor beta chains given below trace back to one sample, sequenced in a study of T cell repertoires in cytomegalovirus infection. TCRdb ran MiXCR on the reads and lists one entry per CDR3 protein. Seen here are 450,000 to 550,000 distinct CDR3 sequences, about 17% observed once, and the top ten hold 24%. Sequencing used CD8+ T cells from PBMCs. Source of these receptors: a human donor in good health (CMV status not recorded). Some clones in this sample may be carry-over from other donors' samples.

This clonotype was detected many times. A junction end diverges from the germline sequence, so it may reflect a read error. The chain uses TRBV5-4 and TRBJ2-1; 12 bases are a match to TRBD2. Germline CDR1 is SGHNT and CDR2 is YYREEE (reference sequence). The length of the CDR3 is 15 residues. The CDR3 bases are TGTGCCAGCAGCTTGGCCCAGACTAGCGGGAGTCTAAGCTTTTTC. Encoded protein: CASSLAQTSGSLSFF.

To note about this clonotype: One junction end does not reproduce the germline sequence, and a read error may be involved. V gene TRBV6-5 combines with J gene TRBJ2-7; D remains ambiguous. The CDR3 is 13 residues long. Germline CDR1 and CDR2: MNHEY and SVGAGI. This CDR3 is CASSYSENYGQYF. The CDR3, as DNA: TGTGCCAGCAGTTACTCGGAGAACTACGGGCAGTACTTC.

The V gene is TRBV9, the J gene TRBJ2-1; 9 bases agree with TRBD2. Germline V CDR1 and CDR2: SGDLS, YYNGEE. The CDR3 sequence is 15 residues long. With 3 bases clipped from V and 10 bases from J, the junction kept 11 bases outside the gene matches. The CDR3 here is CASSAGREGPWEQFF. CDR3 nucleotides: TGTGCCAGCAGCGCGGGGCGGGAGGGCCCTTGGGAGCAGTTCTTC. The variable domain in full, completed from reference TRBV9 and TRBJ2-1, reads DSGVTQTPKHLITATGQRVTLRCSPRSGDLSVYWYQQSLDQGLQFLIQYYNGEERAKGNILERFSAQQFPDLHSELNLSSLELGDSALYFCASSAGREGPWEQFFGPGTRLTVL.

This clonotype was detected many times. The genes are TRBV12-5 and TRBJ2-4; 9 bases match TRBD1. The length of the CDR3 is 14 residues. The germline gives CDR1 LGHNT, CDR2 FRNRAP. V was clipped by 6 bases and J by 0 bases; unmatched bases: 0. CDR3 in DNA: TGTGCTAGTGGGGGACAGGGAGCCAAAAACATTCAGTACTTC. This sequence encodes CASGGQGAKNIQYF.

This clonotype has just one count. V and J are TRBV9 and TRBJ1-5, with D unresolved. Per germline, CDR1 SGDLS and CDR2 YYNGEE. Trimming pared 0 bases from V and 0 bases from J, leaving 7 bases between. This CDR3 has 15 residues. CDR3 region: CASSVGRSSNQPQHF. DNA of the CDR3: TGTGCCAGCAGCGTAGGGCGCAGTAGCAATCAGCCCCAGCATTTT.

Concerning this clonotype: This sequence may be a read error, since a much larger clone differs from it by one base. The chain combines TRBV19 with TRBJ2-7; possible D gene TRBD1, 6 bases. Germline V gene lookup returns CDR1 LNHDA and CDR2 SQIVND (reference sequence). The CDR3 is 15 residues long. V gave up 3 bases and J gave up 5 bases, with 17 bases separating them. CDR3 bases: TGTGCCAGTAGTATCCTCCGGGACAAGGTCCACGAGCAGTACTTC. This gives the protein CASSILRDKVHEQYF.

Ten or more counts support this clonotype. This may come from a read error, since a much larger clone is one base off. Written as DNA, the CDR3 is TGTGCCAGCAGCGACCGGGACGGCCAAGAGACCCAGTACTTC. Amino acids: CASSDRDGQETQYF. This sequence joins TRBV7-9 and TRBJ2-5; D could derive from TRBD1 or TRBD2 (5 bases each). Trimming cost V 5 bases and J 1 base, with 11 bases left between them. CDR3 length: 14 residues. The germline CDR1 and CDR2 sequences are SEHNR and FQNEAQ (reference sequence).

This clonotype was picked up many times. The chain links TRBV6-1 to TRBJ2-3; no reliable D call. This CDR3 is 15 amino acids long. V was clipped by 3 bases and J by 0 bases, with 10 bases between them. Germline V CDR1 and CDR2: MNHNS, SASEGT. This CDR3 reads CASSDWAPSTDTQYF. Here the CDR3 DNA reads TGTGCCAGCAGTGATTGGGCACCTAGCACAGATACGCAGTATTTT.

Ten or more counts support this clonotype. The chain recombines TRBV7-6 with TRBJ2-7, with TRBD1 matching over 8 bases. The CDR3 runs 14 residues. With 4 bases clipped from V and 2 bases from J, the junction kept 4 bases outside the gene matches. CDR1 and CDR2 from the germline V gene are SGHVS and FNYEAQ. The CDR3 protein is CASSSGGLTYEQYF. The CDR3 bases are TGTGCCAGCAGCTCAGGGGGCCTCACCTACGAGCAGTACTTC.

The chain couples TRBV10-3 to TRBJ2-2; perhaps TRBD2 as D (6 bases). Germline CDR1 is ENHRY and CDR2 is SYGVKD. Between the trimmed V and J ends, which lost 6 bases and 0 bases, there was a span of 17 bases. The CDR3 is made up of 17 amino acids. CDR3 amino acids: CAIREIRRESNTGELFF. CDR3 nucleotides: TGTGCCATCAGGGAAATTAGGAGGGAATCGAACACCGGGGAGCTGTTTTTT.